A selection of T cell receptor beta chains follows, all from one sample in a study of blood T cell repertoires in COVID-19. Produced via immunoSEQ multiplex PCR; TCRdb's table is partial and in-frame only. The table has 150,000 to 200,000 clones, approximately 86% seen once. The sample consisted of peripheral blood. The receptors come from a woman aged 80 or over with COVID-19, enrolled during active disease. The CDR3 runs from the conserved cysteine through the conserved F or W. The D gene is left open where the match is weak. Not all rows give a size; the values are once, few, many and, for expanded clones, a class.

d_gene	v_gene	j_gene	abundance	CDR3aa	CDR3nt
-	TRBV6-5	TRBJ1-5	-	CASSYSSGGNQPQHF	TGTGCCAGCAGTTACTCATCAGGGGGCAATCAGCCCCAGCATTTT
TRBD1	TRBV18	TRBJ2-1	-	CASSIKTQGAAYNEQFF	TGTGCCAGCTCTATAAAAACACAGGGGGCGGCCTACAATGAGCAGTTCTTC
TRBD2	TRBV7-3	TRBJ2-3	once	CASSYRAAGDTQYF	TGTGCCAGCAGCTACCGGGCAGCGGGGGATACGCAGTATTTT
-	TRBV28	TRBJ1-4	-	CASSRGDSSGKLFF	TGTGCCAGCAGTCGCGGGGACTCCTCAGGAAAACTGTTTTTT
-	TRBV6-4	TRBJ1-1	few	CASPEAFF	TGTGCCAGTCCGGAAGCTTTCTTT
-	TRBV2	TRBJ2-2	-	CASAGQTAGELFF	TGTGCCAGCGCAGGGCAAACAGCCGGGGAGCTGTTTTTT
TRBD2	TRBV7-7	TRBJ2-1	-	CASSLPGLLTSSSYNEQFF	TGTGCTAGCAGCTTACCGGGACTACTAACGTCTAGCTCCTACAATGAGCAGTTCTTC
TRBD1	TRBV25-1	TRBJ2-5	few	CASSDPGQGPETQYF	TGTGCCAGCAGTGATCCGGGACAGGGTCCAGAGACCCAGTACTTC
TRBD2	TRBV9	TRBJ2-2	-	CASSVGGSGSRTGELFF	TGTGCCAGCAGCGTTGGGGGTAGCGGGTCGCGCACCGGGGAGCTGTTTTTT
-	TRBV6-6	TRBJ2-7	-	CASSPGRYEQYF	TGTGCCAGCAGTCCCGGGAGATACGAGCAGTACTTC
TRBD1	TRBV29-1	TRBJ1-2	-	CSVVTGQGLVSSPSAYGYTF	TGCAGCGTTGTGACGGGACAGGGGCTAGTGTCGTCCCCGTCGGCCTATGGCTACACCTTC
-	TRBV25-1	TRBJ2-1	-	CASSRATGRGDEQFF	TGTGCCAGTTCCCGAGCAACCGGGAGAGGGGATGAGCAGTTCTTC
TRBD2	TRBV9	TRBJ2-3	-	CASSVESGRGPDTQYF	TGTGCCAGCAGCGTAGAGAGCGGGAGAGGCCCAGATACGCAGTATTTT
TRBD1	TRBV6-5	TRBJ1-1	-	CASIGQGNTEAFF	TGTGCCAGCATAGGACAGGGGAACACTGAAGCTTTCTTT
TRBD2	TRBV7-2	TRBJ2-1	-	CASSLEWLAGWSSYNEQFF	TGTGCCAGCAGCTTGGAGTGGCTAGCGGGGTGGAGCTCCTACAATGAGCAGTTCTTC
-	TRBV6-2/TRBV6-3	TRBJ1-6	-	CASSYPTRQANYNSPLHF	TGTGCCAGCAGTTACCCAACCCGACAGGCGAACTATAATTCACCCCTCCACTTT
-	TRBV23-1	TRBJ2-7	-	CASSQSLDSVSYEQYF	TGCGCCAGCAGTCAATCCCTGGACAGTGTCTCCTACGAGCAGTACTTC
-	TRBV7-9	TRBJ1-5	-	CASSLSWGDQPQHF	TGTGCCAGCAGCTTAAGTTGGGGGGATCAGCCCCAGCATTTT
-	TRBV18	TRBJ1-2	-	CASSPITGSRSQGGYTF	TGTGCCAGCTCACCAATCACAGGGTCGAGAAGTCAGGGCGGCTACACCTTC
-	TRBV2	TRBJ1-5	many	CASKRDNNQPQHF	TGTGCCAGCAAACGGGACAACAATCAGCCCCAGCATTTT
-	TRBV28	TRBJ1-1	-	CASILLTEAFF	TGTGCCAGCATTCTATTGACTGAAGCTTTCTTT
-	TRBV7-2	TRBJ1-4	-	CASSLVATTNEKLFF	TGTGCCAGCAGCTTGGTGGCAACAACTAATGAAAAACTGTTTTTT
TRBD1	TRBV6-6	TRBJ1-1	-	CASSPTGAIEAFF	TGTGCCAGCAGTCCGACAGGGGCGATTGAAGCTTTCTTT
TRBD1	TRBV4-1	TRBJ1-2	-	CASSQDLPTGNGYTF	TGCGCCAGCAGCCAAGATTTACCGACAGGGAATGGCTACACCTTC
TRBD1	TRBV5-1	TRBJ1-6	many	CASSTTGGEGNSPLHF	TGCGCCAGCAGCACGACAGGGGGCGAGGGGAATTCACCCCTCCACTTT
TRBD1	TRBV18	TRBJ1-2	-	CASSPTRDRGGYGYTF	TGTGCCAGCTCACCGACGAGGGACAGGGGAGGGTATGGCTACACCTTC
-	TRBV11-2	TRBJ2-1	-	CASSLEAHRHEQFF	TGTGCCAGCAGCTTAGAGGCTCACCGCCACGAGCAGTTCTTC
-	TRBV18	TRBJ1-2	-	CASSTTEDGYTF	TGTGCCAGCTCGACGACAGAGGATGGCTACACCTTC
-	TRBV2	TRBJ2-7	-	CASQGGTYEQYF	TGTGCCAGCCAGGGGGGAACCTACGAGCAGTACTTC
-	TRBV5-5	TRBJ2-7	-	CASSISGQLSPYEQYF	TGTGCCAGCAGCATCTCTGGACAGCTCAGCCCCTACGAGCAGTACTTC
-	TRBV7-2	TRBJ2-7	few	CASSLGGLTYEQYF	TGTGCCAGCAGCTTAGGGGGACTTACCTACGAGCAGTACTTC
TRBD2	TRBV3-1/TRBV3-2	TRBJ2-2	-	CASNRRGENTGELFF	TGTGCCAGCAATCGGCGGGGGGAGAACACCGGGGAGCTGTTTTTT
-	TRBV2	TRBJ2-7	few	CASKMNREYEQYF	TGTGCCAGCAAGATGAACAGGGAATACGAGCAGTACTTC
TRBD2	TRBV25-1	TRBJ2-7	-	CASSDEWRGNYEQYF	TGTGCCAGCAGTGATGAGTGGCGGGGGAACTACGAGCAGTACTTC
TRBD2	TRBV10-3	TRBJ2-1	-	CAIRGGGARNEQFF	TGTGCCATCAGAGGCGGGGGGGCTCGGAATGAGCAGTTCTTC
TRBD1	TRBV5-4	TRBJ1-2	-	CASSEDRHGGYTF	TGTGCCAGCAGCGAGGACAGGCACGGAGGCTACACCTTC
-	TRBV6-1	TRBJ2-1	-	CASSDYLYNEQFF	TGTGCCAGCAGTGATTACCTATACAATGAGCAGTTCTTC
TRBD1	TRBV6-6	TRBJ1-1	-	CASSSGQGARSEAFF	TGTGCCAGCAGTTCAGGACAGGGGGCGCGGTCTGAAGCTTTCTTT
TRBD1	TRBV7-9	TRBJ1-1	once	CAARGGRDTAFF	TGTGCCGCCCGAGGGGGCAGGGATACAGCTTTCTTT
TRBD2	TRBV10-3	TRBJ2-7	once	CAISGREDSYEQYF	TGTGCCATCAGCGGGAGGGAGGACTCCTACGAGCAGTACTTC
-	TRBV9	TRBJ1-5	few	CASSVGGGQPQHF	TGTGCCAGCAGCGTCGGGGGGGGTCAGCCCCAGCATTTT
TRBD1	TRBV2	TRBJ1-6	-	CASRQGPNSPLHF	TGTGCCAGCCGACAGGGCCCTAATTCACCCCTCCACTTT